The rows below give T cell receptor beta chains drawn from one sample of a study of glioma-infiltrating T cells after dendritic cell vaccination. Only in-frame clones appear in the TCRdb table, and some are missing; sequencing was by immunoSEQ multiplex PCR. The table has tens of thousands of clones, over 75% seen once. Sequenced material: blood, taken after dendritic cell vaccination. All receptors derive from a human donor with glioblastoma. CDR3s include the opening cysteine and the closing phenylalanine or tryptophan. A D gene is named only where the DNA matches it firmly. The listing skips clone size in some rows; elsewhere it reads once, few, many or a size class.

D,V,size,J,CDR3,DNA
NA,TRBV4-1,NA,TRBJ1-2,CASRPGITNYGYTF,TGCGCCAGCAGACCAGGAATAACGAACTATGGCTACACCTTC
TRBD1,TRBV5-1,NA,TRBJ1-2,CASSATGDARAGYTF,TGCGCCAGCAGCGCCACAGGGGACGCGAGGGCTGGCTACACCTTC
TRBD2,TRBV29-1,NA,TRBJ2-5,CSVRPLGGGGETQYF,TGCAGCGTTAGGCCGCTCGGAGGCGGGGGAGAGACCCAGTACTTC
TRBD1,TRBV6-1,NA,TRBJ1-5,CASSERADRDSVWMHF,TGTGCCAGCAGTGAACGGGCCGACCGGGACAGTGTTTGGATGCATTTT
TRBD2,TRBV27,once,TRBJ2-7,CASSLRLAGGPSILYEQYF,TGTGCCAGCAGTTTAAGACTAGCGGGAGGGCCGAGTATACTCTACGAGCAGTACTTC
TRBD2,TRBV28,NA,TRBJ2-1,CASRKSGRVYNEQFF,TGTGCCAGCAGAAAGAGCGGGAGGGTATACAATGAGCAGTTCTTC
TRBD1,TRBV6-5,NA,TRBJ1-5,CASSTGTGDNQPQHF,TGTGCCAGCAGTACCGGGACAGGGGATAATCAGCCCCAGCATTTT
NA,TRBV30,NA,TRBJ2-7,CAWSETMVAGEQYF,TGTGCCTGGAGTGAAACCATGGTCGCGGGGGAGCAGTACTTC
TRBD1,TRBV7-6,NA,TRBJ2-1,CASSWGQINEQFF,TGTGCCAGCAGCTGGGGACAGATCAATGAGCAGTTCTTC
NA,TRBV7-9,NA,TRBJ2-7,CASSPPVSYEQYF,TGTGCCAGCAGCCCCCCGGTCTCCTACGAGCAGTACTTC
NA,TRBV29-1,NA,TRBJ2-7,CSVEVAPRAYEQYF,TGCAGCGTTGAGGTCGCACCGAGAGCCTACGAGCAGTACTTC